The clone carrying this T cell receptor (beta chain) was observed many times. Its antigen remains unidentified. This sample was taken from a study of T cells in Graves' hyperthyroidism and ophthalmopathy. Overall study findings and caveats: Most thyroid clonotypes with frequency above 0.001 were detected in blood.

Any symptoms of ophthalmopathy came after the first hyperthyroidism diagnosis, from which the blood sample dates. Regions amplified from RNA transcripts were the TCR beta CDR3 regions. With the HTBI primer set, the TCR CDR3 went through a first round of RT-PCR. TCRdb reprocessed the multiplex PCR reads with MiXCR, giving one entry per CDR3 protein. The sample carries around 250,000 distinct CDR3 sequences, roughly 15% recorded once. CDR1 and CDR2 from the germline V gene are SGHAT and FQNNGV. CDR3 size: 13 residues. Trimming shortened V by 7 bases and J by 1 base, and 11 bases separated the two germline ends.

This sequence originates from a woman between 40 and 55 years old with Graves' hyperthyroidism that later progressed to Graves' ophthalmopathy. This chain connects TRBV11-2 to TRBJ2-7; no firm D call. Sequencing used blood. In nucleotides, the CDR3 is TGTGCCAGCACTGCCTACAAATCCTACGAGCAGTACTTC. This encodes CASTAYKSYEQYF.